This T cell receptor (beta chain) comes out of a study of patients and donors after allogeneic stem cell transplantation. From the RT-PCR reads, TCRdb called clonotypes with MiXCR, one entry per CDR3 protein. This table has over 350,000 distinct CDR3 sequences, about a sixth appearing once. There are 13 residues in the CDR3. Germline lookup yields CDR1 SGHRS and CDR2 YFSETQ. The germline V and J ends were trimmed by 5 bases and 0 bases, with 8 bases remaining between them. Sequences were obtained from blood, either unsorted or a sorted T cell fraction (not recorded which). This chain connects TRBV5-1 to TRBJ2-5; D may be TRBD1 (6 bases). The TCR was taken from a human donor who was either an allogeneic HSCT recipient or a stem cell or donor lymphocyte infusion donor (not recorded which). It is not recorded whose cells these are; they may come from a transplant donor. CDR3 protein: CASRWDNQETQYF. In DNA form, the CDR3 reads TGCGCCAGCAGATGGGACAACCAAGAGACCCAGTACTTC.